The 8 T cell receptor beta chains below come from one sample, sequenced in a study of blood T cell repertoires in COVID-19. Data came from immunoSEQ multiplex PCR; TCRdb stores just in-frame clones and leaves some out. Seen here are roughly 700,000 clones, around 89% observed once, and the top ten hold about 0.24%. The specimen sequenced was peripheral blood. The origin of the receptors is a woman under 30 with acute or convalescent COVID-19.

CDR3 in DNA: TGTGCCAGCAGCCCCGGGGGGGCCACTGAAGCTTTCTTT. As protein: CASSPGGATEAFF. This chain uses TRBV2 with TRBJ1-1; TRBD1 might be the D (6 bases). Germline V gene data show CDR1 as SNHLY and CDR2 as FYNNEI. This CDR3 is 13 amino acids long. Trimming removed 6 bases from V and 4 bases from J, with 12 bases in between.

The J gene is TRBJ1-3, the V gene TRBV28; 7 bases match TRBD1. The CDR3 totals 15 residues. The germline gives CDR1 MDHEN, CDR2 SYDVKM. Unmatched junction bases numbered 11, after V lost 6 bases and J lost 6 bases. CDR3 loop: CASRLQGVGENTIYF. In nucleotides, the CDR3 is TGTGCCAGCAGGCTCCAGGGGGTTGGAGAAAACACCATATATTTT.

This chain uses TRBV9 with TRBJ1-1; no firm D call. V dropped 4 bases and J dropped 2 bases, with 12 bases sitting between them. CDR1 is SGDLS, CDR2 YYNGEE, per germline. The CDR3 has 14 amino acids. The chain's CDR3 is CASSPEEVNTEAFF. The CDR3 DNA follows: TGTGCCAGCAGCCCAGAAGAGGTAAACACTGAAGCTTTCTTT.

This sequence joins TRBV7-9 and TRBJ2-1; TRBD1 matches at 8 bases. V gave up 6 bases and J gave up 8 bases; unmatched junction bases: 6. Germline-derived CDR1 and CDR2 are SEHNR and FQNEAQ (reference sequence). The CDR3 length is 13 residues. CDR3 sequence reads: CASRRTGSDEQFF. DNA of the CDR3: TGTGCCAGCAGGAGGACAGGGTCGGATGAGCAGTTCTTC.

V is TRBV7-9 and J is TRBJ1-2; 7 nucleotides match TRBD1. V gave up 4 bases and J gave up 5 bases; unmatched junction bases: 13. CDR3 length: 16 residues. Germline CDR1 SEHNR, CDR2 FQNEAQ (reference sequence). DNA of the CDR3: TGTGCCAGCAGCTCCGCGGACAGGAACCAATTTTATGGCTACACCTTC. Translated, it gives CASSSADRNQFYGYTF.

The chain has TRBV2 and TRBJ2-2; the D gene is possibly TRBD2 (5 bases). Trimming stripped 7 bases from V and 8 bases from J, with 23 bases between. The CDR3 has 16 amino acids. Per germline, CDR1 SNHLY and CDR2 FYNNEI. The CDR3 coding sequence is TGTGCCAGCACCCTAGCCGGACGTACGAGAGGAGGGGAGCTGTTTTTT. Translated: CASTLAGRTRGGELFF.

The rearrangement uses TRBV11-2 and TRBJ1-2; D remains ambiguous. V lost 6 bases and J 8 bases, leaving 13 bases between the germline ends. From germline, CDR1 is SGHAT and CDR2 FQNNGV. The CDR3 length is 12 residues. The CDR3 nucleotides are TGTGCCAGCAGTCGGACTCTCGGGGGCTACACCTTC. This sequence encodes CASSRTLGGYTF.

This clone was found once. J is TRBJ2-5 and V is TRBV4-1, with 8 bases fitting TRBD2. V lost 2 bases and J lost 1; bases outside the gene matches: 3. The germline V gene encodes CDR1 MGHRA and CDR2 YSYEKL. This CDR3 has 15 amino acids. The CDR3 here is CASSQIAGTQETQYF. The CDR3 DNA reads as TGCGCCAGCAGCCAAATAGCGGGAACCCAAGAGACCCAGTACTTC.